This T cell receptor beta chain was captured by sequencing in a study of shared clonotypes between healthy human individuals. This CDR3 contains 18 residues. Germline V CDR1 and CDR2: SGHVS, FQNEAQ. Trimming removed 5 bases from V and 4 bases from J; junction bases left unmatched: 19. Replicate PCRs for sorted subsets used approximately 220 ng DNA; this equaled 25,000 to 35,000 T cell genomes. As processed by the authors: ImmunoSEQ yielded junction-only sequences lacking quality scores, so filtering differed. Profiling relied on immunoSEQ multiplex PCR, and the TCRdb table lists in-frame clones only, not all of them. V and J calls and clone size are those listed in that table; D and trimming were worked out from the DNA. The table has about 2.4 million clones, around 94% seen once. General study findings and limits: With four donors compared, around 4.7% of naive CD4 clonotypes were shared.

As to this clone: Its target is not known.

This receptor was taken from a man between 18 and 35 years old in good health. The sample taken for sequencing was naive CD4+ T cells sorted from blood. Subset noted: CD45RA+ positively selected. V gene TRBV7-8 combines with J gene TRBJ1-1; 7 positions match TRBD1. DNA of the CDR3: TGTGCCAGCAGCCTAATGTGGGTCGGGACAGCCAAGGTCACTGAAGCTTTCTTT. Translating it yields CASSLMWVGTAKVTEAFF.